The source of this T cell receptor beta chain is a study of blood T cell repertoires in COVID-19. At the level of the study: The samples span acute and convalescent COVID-19 from the United States, Italy and Spain.

Profiled with immunoSEQ multiplex PCR; TCRdb holds only in-frame clones, not every one. The sample has roughly 380,000 clones, about 89% seen once. With 3 bases clipped from V and 3 bases from J, the junction kept 13 bases outside the gene matches. The CDR3 sequence is 18 residues long. Per germline, CDR1 MDHEN and CDR2 SYDVKM. The specimen was peripheral blood. This rearrangement joins TRBV28 to TRBJ1-1; 10 positions agree with TRBD1. This receptor was obtained from a woman in her 40s with COVID-19, enrolled during active disease. The CDR3 sequence: CASSLVISGQGKDTEAFF. The CDR3, as DNA: TGTGCCAGCAGTTTGGTCATTTCGGGACAGGGGAAAGACACTGAAGCTTTCTTT. The complete variable domain, with remaining parts taken from reference TRBV28 and TRBJ1-1, reads DVKVTQSSRYLVKRTGEKVFLECVQDMDHENMFWYRQDPGLGLRLIYFSYDVKMKEKGDIPEGYSVSREKKERFSLILESASTNQTSMYLCASSLVISGQGKDTEAFFGQGTRLTVV.